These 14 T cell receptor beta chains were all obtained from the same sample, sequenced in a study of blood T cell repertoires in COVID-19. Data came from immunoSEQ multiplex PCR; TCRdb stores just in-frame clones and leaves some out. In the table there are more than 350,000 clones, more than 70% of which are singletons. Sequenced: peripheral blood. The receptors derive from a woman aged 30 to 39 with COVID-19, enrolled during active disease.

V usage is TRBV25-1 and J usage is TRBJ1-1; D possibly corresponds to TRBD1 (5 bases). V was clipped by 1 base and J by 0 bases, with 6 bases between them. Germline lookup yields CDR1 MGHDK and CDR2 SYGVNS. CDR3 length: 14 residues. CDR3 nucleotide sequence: TGTGCCAGCAGTGAATGGGGCATGAACACTGAAGCTTTCTTT. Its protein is CASSEWGMNTEAFF.

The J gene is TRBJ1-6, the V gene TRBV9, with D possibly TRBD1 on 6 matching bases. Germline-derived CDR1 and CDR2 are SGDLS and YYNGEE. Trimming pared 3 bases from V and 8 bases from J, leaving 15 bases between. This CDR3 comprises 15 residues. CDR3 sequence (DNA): TGTGCCAGCAGCGGCCTTGGACAGAAAGATTCACCCCTCCACTTT. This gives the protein CASSGLGQKDSPLHF.

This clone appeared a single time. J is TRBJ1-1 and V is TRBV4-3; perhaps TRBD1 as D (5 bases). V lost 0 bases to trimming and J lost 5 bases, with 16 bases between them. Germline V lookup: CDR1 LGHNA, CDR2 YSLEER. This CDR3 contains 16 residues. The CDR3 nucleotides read TGCGCCAGCAGCCAAGAGATAGTGGGGGGGTGGACTGAAGCTTTCTTT. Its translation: CASSQEIVGGWTEAFF.

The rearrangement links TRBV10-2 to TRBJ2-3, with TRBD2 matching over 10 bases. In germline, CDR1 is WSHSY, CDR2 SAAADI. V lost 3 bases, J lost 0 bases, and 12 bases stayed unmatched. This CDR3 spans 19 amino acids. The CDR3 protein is CASSDTSGGDYLSTDTQYF. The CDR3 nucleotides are TGCGCCAGCAGTGACACCAGCGGGGGGGATTATCTTAGCACAGATACGCAGTATTTT.

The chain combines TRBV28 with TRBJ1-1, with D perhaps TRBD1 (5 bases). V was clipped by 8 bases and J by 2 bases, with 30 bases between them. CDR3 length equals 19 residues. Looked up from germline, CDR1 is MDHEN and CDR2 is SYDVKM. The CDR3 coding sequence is TGTGCCAGCCCCTCGACTGTAAGGGGCTCCTACTCCATAAACACTGAAGCTTTCTTT. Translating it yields CASPSTVRGSYSINTEAFF.

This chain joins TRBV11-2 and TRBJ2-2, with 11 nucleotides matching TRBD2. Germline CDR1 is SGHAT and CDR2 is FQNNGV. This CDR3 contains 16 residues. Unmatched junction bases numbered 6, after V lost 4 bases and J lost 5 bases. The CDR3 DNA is TGTGCCAGCAGCTCTCTTAGCGGGAGGGGGACCGGGGAGCTGTTTTTT. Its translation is CASSSLSGRGTGELFF.

Here the CDR3 reads CASSQGYPGGNQPQHF. The CDR3 nucleotides read TGCGCCAGCAGCCAAGGGTACCCGGGGGGCAATCAGCCCCAGCATTTT. The V call is TRBV4-1, the J call TRBJ1-5; D is possibly TRBD1 (5 bases). The V and J ends lost 1 base and 2 bases respectively, with 12 bases between them. Per the germline V gene, CDR1 is MGHRA and CDR2 is YSYEKL. The CDR3 consists of 16 residues.

In nucleotides, the CDR3 is TGTGCCAGCAGTTACGAGGGGTGGGACAGGGGCCACAATGAGCAGTTCTTC. Amino acid sequence: CASSYEGWDRGHNEQFF. V and J are TRBV6-2 or TRBV6-3 and TRBJ2-1; 10 bases align to TRBD1. This CDR3 has 17 amino acids. The V gene end was trimmed by 2 bases and the J gene end by 5 bases; junction bases not matched to a gene: 9. CDR1 is MNHEY, CDR2 SVGEGT, per germline.

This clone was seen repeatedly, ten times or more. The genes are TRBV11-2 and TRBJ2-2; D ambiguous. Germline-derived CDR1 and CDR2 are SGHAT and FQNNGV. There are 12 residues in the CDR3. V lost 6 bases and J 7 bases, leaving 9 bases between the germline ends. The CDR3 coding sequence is TGTGCCAGCAGATATAGTTTCGGGGAGCTGTTTTTT. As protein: CASRYSFGELFF.

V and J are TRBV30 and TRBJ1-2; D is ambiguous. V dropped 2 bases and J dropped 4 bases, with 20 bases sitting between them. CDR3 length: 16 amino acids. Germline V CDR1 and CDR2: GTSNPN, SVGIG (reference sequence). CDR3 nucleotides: TGTGCCTGGAGTAAGGAGAGTAGAGGCAGACGCTATGGCTACACCTTC. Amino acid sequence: CAWSKESRGRRYGYTF. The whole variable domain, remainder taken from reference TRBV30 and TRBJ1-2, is SQTIHQWPATLVQPVGSPLSLECTVEGTSNPNLYWYRQAAGRGLQLLFYSVGIGQISSEVPQNLSASRPQDRQFILSSKKLLLSDSGFYLCAWSKESRGRRYGYTFGSGTRLTVV.

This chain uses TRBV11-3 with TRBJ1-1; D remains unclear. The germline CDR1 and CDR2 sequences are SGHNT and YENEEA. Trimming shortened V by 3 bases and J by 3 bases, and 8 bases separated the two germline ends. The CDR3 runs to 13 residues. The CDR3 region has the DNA TGTGCCAGCAGCTTTATGCGGGACACTGAAGCTTTCTTT. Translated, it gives CASSFMRDTEAFF.

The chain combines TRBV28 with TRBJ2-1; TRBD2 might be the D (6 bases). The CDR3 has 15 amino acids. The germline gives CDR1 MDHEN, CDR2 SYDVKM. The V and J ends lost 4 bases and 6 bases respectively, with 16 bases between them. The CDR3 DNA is TGTGCCAGCAGTTCCGAGCCCCGGGACTCCAATGAGCAGTTCTTC. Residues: CASSSEPRDSNEQFF.

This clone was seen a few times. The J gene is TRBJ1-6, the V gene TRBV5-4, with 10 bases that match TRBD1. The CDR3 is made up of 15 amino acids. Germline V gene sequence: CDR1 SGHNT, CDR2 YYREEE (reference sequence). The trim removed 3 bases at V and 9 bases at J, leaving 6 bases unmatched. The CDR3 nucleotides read TGTGCCAGCAGCTCGGGACAGGGGAATAGTTCACCCCTCCACTTT. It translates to CASSSGQGNSSPLHF.

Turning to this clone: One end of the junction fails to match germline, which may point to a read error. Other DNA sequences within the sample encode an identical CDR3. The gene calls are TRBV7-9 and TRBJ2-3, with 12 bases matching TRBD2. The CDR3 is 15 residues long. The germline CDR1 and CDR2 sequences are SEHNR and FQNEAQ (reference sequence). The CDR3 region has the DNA TGTGCCAGCAGCCTAGCGGGGGGGAGCACAGATACGCAGTATTTT. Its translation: CASSLAGGSTDTQYF.